These 24 T cell receptor beta chains came from one sample sequenced in a study of T cells in localized non-small cell lung cancer (dated by TCRdb to 2019 to 2021). Library preparation used the immunoSEQ multiplex PCR assay. This immuneACCESS table, as held by TCRdb, lists in-frame sequences with V and J called but not all clones. Of the missing ones, under half trace to an unresolved V gene in checked studies; the others have no known cause. The sample yields over a thousand clones; around 25% were counted once. The top ten clonotypes cover 34% of the sample. This specimen was normal lung tissue next to the tumor, taken before any cancer treatment. Source of these receptors: a male donor at least 60 years old with stage II squamous cell lung carcinoma.

This clone was recorded a few times. The CDR3 is CASSLGDDLITTSGNTIYF. The CDR3 DNA is TGTGCCAGCAGCTTAGGGGACGATCTTATAACCACTTCTGGAAACACCATATATTTT. The chain combines TRBV11-3 with TRBJ1-3, with D tentatively TRBD1 (5 bases). The CDR3 runs 19 residues. Germline V CDR1 and CDR2: SGHNT, YENEEA. V lost 1 base, J lost 1 base, and 20 bases lay in between.

A few counts support this clone. The rearrangement joins TRBV6-8 to TRBJ1-6; D call uncertain. The CDR3 runs 17 residues. Germline CDR1 and CDR2: MNHGY and SAAAGT. Deletions cut 5 bases from V and 0 bases from J, with 14 bases between. The chain's CDR3 is CASSAFLGISYNSPLHF. As DNA, the CDR3 is TGTGCCAGCAGTGCCTTCTTAGGGATCTCCTATAATTCACCCCTCCACTTT.

This clone counts as medium-sized (0.01 to 0.1%). The chain recombines TRBV11-3 with TRBJ1-6; possibly TRBD1 for D (6 bases). This CDR3 contains 15 residues. V lost 3 bases and J 8 bases, leaving 14 bases between the germline ends. CDR1 and CDR2 (germline): SGHNT, YENEEA. DNA for the CDR3: TGTGCCAGCAGCTTGGCTGGGGGCAATGATTCACCCCTCCACTTT. It yields the protein CASSLAGGNDSPLHF.

The rearrangement joins TRBV29-1 to TRBJ2-5; 7 bases fit TRBD2. The V segment lost 5 bases and the J segment 2 bases; nucleotides outside the gene matches: 8. Per the germline V gene, CDR1 is SQVTM and CDR2 is ANQGSEA. The CDR3 extends over 14 amino acids. The CDR3 DNA is TGCAGCGTTACGCGGGGGAGGGGTCAAGAGACCCAGTACTTC. Its translation is CSVTRGRGQETQYF.

A note on this clone: One junction end does not reproduce the germline sequence, and a read error may be involved. V and J are TRBV30 and TRBJ1-4, with D hard to call. This CDR3 has 12 amino acids. The V gene's germline CDR1 is GTSNPN and CDR2 SVGIG (reference sequence). The CDR3 DNA is TGTGCCTGGAGTACCCTGTGGGCCCCTAGGTCGTTT. Amino acid sequence: CAWSTLWAPRSF.

This clone turned up a few times. The chain couples TRBV6-8 to TRBJ2-7, with a possible D match to TRBD2 (7 bases). The CDR3 extends over 16 amino acids. Germline assignment: CDR1 MNHGY and CDR2 SAAAGT. Deletions cut 0 bases from V and 4 bases from J, with 16 bases between. This CDR3 reads CASSYSGGDSFYEQYF. CDR3 in DNA: TGTGCCAGCAGTTACTCAGGGGGGGACTCCTTTTACGAGCAGTACTTC.

This chain joins TRBV19 and TRBJ2-1; D may match TRBD1 or TRBD2 (6 bases each). Germline lookup yields CDR1 LNHDA and CDR2 SQIVND (reference sequence). The CDR3 consists of 17 residues. V was cut by 4 bases and J by 0 bases, with 16 bases left in between. In DNA form, the CDR3 reads TGTGCCAGTAGTAGCCACGGAGGGGGGAGCTCCTACAATGAGCAGTTCTTC. Amino acid sequence: CASSSHGGGSSYNEQFF.

V gene TRBV9 combines with J gene TRBJ1-5; D remains ambiguous. The CDR3 loop spans 13 amino acids. Germline CDR1 SGDLS, CDR2 YYNGEE. Between the trimmed V and J ends, which lost 6 bases and 1 base, there was a span of 8 bases. The CDR3 is CASNIFSNQPQHF. In DNA, the CDR3 is TGTGCCAGCAACATTTTCAGCAATCAGCCCCAGCATTTT. The complete variable domain, with remaining parts taken from reference TRBV9 and TRBJ1-5, reads DSGVTQTPKHLITATGQRVTLRCSPRSGDLSVYWYQQSLDQGLQFLIQYYNGEERAKGNILERFSAQQFPDLHSELNLSSLELGDSALYFCASNIFSNQPQHFGDGTRLSIL.

This clone was observed a handful of times. The chain carries TRBV11-3 and TRBJ1-4, with D possibly matching TRBD1 (6 bases). The V and J ends lost 0 bases and 8 bases respectively, with 10 bases between them. CDR1 and CDR2 from the germline V gene are SGHNT and YENEEA. The CDR3 loop spans 14 amino acids. CDR3 nucleotide sequence: TGTGCCAGCAGCTTAGAGCAGGGGAGAGAAAAACTGTTTTTT. Translating it yields CASSLEQGREKLFF.

The chain couples TRBV11-3 to TRBJ1-6; D is uncertain. V dropped 3 bases and J dropped 0 bases, with 12 bases sitting between them. Germline V lookup: CDR1 SGHNT, CDR2 YENEEA. This CDR3 has 17 residues. As DNA, the CDR3 is TGTGCCAGCAGCTTGTTAGGGAGGAGCTCCTATAATTCACCCCTCCACTTT. Its protein product is CASSLLGRSSYNSPLHF.

This clone has more than one count but fewer than ten. The chain has TRBV11-3 and TRBJ1-1; D call uncertain. Trimming cost V 2 bases and J 1 base, with 11 bases left between them. The CDR3 runs to 15 residues. CDR1 is SGHNT, CDR2 YENEEA, per germline. The DNA for the CDR3 is TGTGCCAGCAGCTTACGCCCCGGACGGAACACTGAAGCTTTCTTT. It translates to CASSLRPGRNTEAFF.

This clone was seen more than once but under ten times. The rearrangement joins TRBV11-3 to TRBJ1-1, with unresolved D. The germline V gene has CDR1 SGHNT and CDR2 YENEEA. This CDR3 has 16 amino acids. V lost 5 bases to trimming and J lost 2 bases, with 18 bases between them. This CDR3 is CASSHDGVAFNTEAFF. Here the CDR3 DNA reads TGTGCCAGCAGCCACGACGGGGTAGCCTTCAACACTGAAGCTTTCTTT. The full variable domain, rest sourced from reference TRBV11-3 and TRBJ1-1, is EAGVVQSPRYKIIEKKQPVAFWCNPISGHNTLYWYLQNLGQGPELLIRYENEEAVDDSQLPKDRFSAERLKGVDSTLKIQPAELGDSAVYLCASSHDGVAFNTEAFFGQGTRLTVV.

The V and J genes are TRBV6-8 and TRBJ1-6; D unresolved. Trimming pared 2 bases from V and 7 bases from J, leaving 15 bases between. Germline-derived CDR1 and CDR2 are MNHGY and SAAAGT. The CDR3 is made up of 16 amino acids. DNA of the CDR3: TGTGCCAGCAGTTACCGCCTCACGGGGAGCAATTCACCCCTCCACTTT. Protein sequence: CASSYRLTGSNSPLHF.

V is TRBV29-1 and J is TRBJ2-7; TRBD1 agrees at 11 bases. The J segment lost 2 bases and the V segment lost 4 bases, leaving 1 base of the junction unmatched. CDR1 SQVTM and CDR2 ANQGSEA come from the germline V gene. The CDR3 length is 13 residues. The CDR3 is CSVAGQGAYEQYF. The CDR3 DNA is TGCAGCGTTGCGGGACAGGGGGCCTACGAGCAGTACTTC.

This clone has only a few counts. The genes are TRBV7-5 and TRBJ2-7; the DNA was not compared with TRBD1, the D call given in the table. TRBV7-5 is listed as a pseudogene. CDR3 length: 14 amino acids. The CDR3, as DNA: TGTGCCAGCAGCTTAGGCCAGGGCAACTACGAGCAGTACTTC. It encodes CASSLGQGNYEQYF.

The CDR3 spells CASSVNIGPSSGNTIYF. As DNA, the CDR3 is TGTGCCAGTAGTGTAAACATAGGACCAAGCTCTGGAAACACCATATATTTT. The V call is TRBV19, the J call TRBJ1-3; D is unclear. V lost 5 bases and J lost 0, with 17 bases in between. CDR3 length: 17 residues. Per the germline V gene, CDR1 is LNHDA and CDR2 is SQIVND (reference sequence).

V usage is TRBV9 and J usage is TRBJ1-1; the D gene is possibly TRBD1 (5 bases). CDR1 and CDR2 from the germline V gene are SGDLS and YYNGEE. The CDR3 consists of 15 residues. The V gene lost 5 bases and the J gene lost 1 base, with 15 bases spanning the gap. The CDR3 DNA follows: TGTGCCAGCAGTCGGGACTCTATATCGAACACTGAAGCTTTCTTT. This gives the protein CASSRDSISNTEAFF.

This clone has just a few counts. V gene TRBV9 combines with J gene TRBJ1-5; D ambiguous. V dropped 4 bases and J dropped 9 bases, with 14 bases sitting between them. The CDR3 sequence is 13 residues long. Germline V CDR1 and CDR2: SGDLS, YYNGEE. This CDR3 is CASSPSTNGPQHF. DNA for the CDR3: TGTGCCAGCAGCCCGTCCACGAATGGGCCCCAGCATTTT.

The chain recombines TRBV18 with TRBJ1-3; D may be TRBD1 (5 bases). The V end was cut by 3 bases, the J end by 0 bases, with 9 bases between. CDR3 length: 15 residues. CDR1 and CDR2 from the germline V gene are KGHSH and LQKENI. The CDR3 sequence is CASSPSGDSGNTIYF. The DNA for the CDR3 is TGTGCCAGCTCACCTTCGGGGGACTCTGGAAACACCATATATTTT. Looking up the rest from reference TRBV18 and TRBJ1-3 gives the full variable domain: NAGVMQNPRHLVRRRGQEARLRCSPMKGHSHVYWYRQLPEEGLKFMVYLQKENIIDESGMPKERFSAEFPKEGPSILRIQQVVRGDSAAYFCASSPSGDSGNTIYFGEGSWLTVV.

The chain recombines TRBV5-1 with TRBJ1-1; 7 bases align to TRBD1. This CDR3 has 15 amino acids. Germline loops: CDR1 SGHRS, CDR2 YFSETQ. Unmatched junction bases numbered 9, after V lost 4 bases and J lost 3 bases. As DNA, the CDR3 is TGCGCCAGCAGCCCCCGGACAGGCAGTTACACTGAAGCTTTCTTT. It encodes CASSPRTGSYTEAFF. The full variable domain, its missing parts supplied by reference TRBV5-1 and TRBJ1-1, is KAGVTQTPRYLIKTRGQQVTLSCSPISGHRSVSWYQQTPGQGLQFLFEYFSETQRNKGNFPGRFSGRQFSNSRSEMNVSTLELGDSALYLCASSPRTGSYTEAFFGQGTRLTVV.

Sample share makes this clone medium-sized. V gene TRBV4-1 combines with J gene TRBJ2-7, with TRBD2 matching over 10 bases. Germline CDR1 is MGHRA and CDR2 is YSYEKL. V lost 0 bases and J lost 0; bases outside the gene matches: 5. There are 17 residues in the CDR3. The CDR3, as DNA: TGCGCCAGCAGCCAAGAGAGGTCTAGCGGGGGCTCCTACGAGCAGTACTTC. It specifies CASSQERSSGGSYEQYF.

This clone was observed a few times. The rearrangement links TRBV7-2 to TRBJ1-1, with D possibly being TRBD1 (5 bases). Germline CDR1 is SGHTA and CDR2 is FQGNSA. The CDR3 is made up of 13 amino acids. Trimming cost V 0 bases and J 5 bases, with 7 bases left between them. The CDR3 bases are TGTGCCAGCAGCTTAGCGGGGGTAACTGAAGCTTTCTTT. Protein: CASSLAGVTEAFF.

This chain joins TRBV9 and TRBJ2-3; tentatively, D is TRBD1 (6 bases). CDR1 and CDR2 from the germline V gene are SGDLS and YYNGEE. Trimming took off 3 bases at V and 2 bases at J, with 16 bases between the two ends. The CDR3 runs 16 residues. As DNA, the CDR3 is TGTGCCAGCAGCGAAGAAGGGACACATTACACAGATACGCAGTATTTT. It specifies CASSEEGTHYTDTQYF.

This clone was seen only a few times. This chain links TRBV28 with TRBJ1-1; 12 nucleotides align to TRBD1. With 3 bases clipped from V and 2 bases from J, the junction kept 10 bases outside the gene matches. CDR1 is MDHEN and CDR2 is SYDVKM in the germline V gene. The length of the CDR3 is 18 residues. The CDR3 spells CASSLWYGTGGDNTEAFF. CDR3 nucleotides: TGTGCCAGCAGTTTGTGGTACGGGACAGGGGGCGATAACACTGAAGCTTTCTTT.